This TCR beta chain was captured by sequencing in a study of blood T cell repertoires in COVID-19. Study-wide background: Donors in the United States, Italy and Spain gave samples during acute or convalescent COVID-19.

Germline V gives CDR1 MNHEY, CDR2 SMNVEV (reference sequence). Trimming at V came to 6 bases and at J to 1 base, leaving 5 bases not matched to a gene. CDR3 length: 14 amino acids. This table comes from immunoSEQ multiplex PCR, and its TCRdb copy is limited to in-frame clones, with some not included. The sample has over 200,000 clones; 88% are singletons. The sample holds one count of this clone. A PCR-confirmed or clinician-diagnosed COVID-19 case had contacted exposed participants within 2 weeks of entry. The material sequenced was PBMCs or T cells enriched from blood (not recorded which). This clonotype was sampled from a woman aged 25-40 years who had been exposed to COVID-19. This sequence joins TRBV27 and TRBJ2-5; 7 nucleotides agree with TRBD1. For the CDR3, the DNA is TGTGCCAGCAGGGGGACAGCCCCCCAAGAGACCCAGTACTTC. Protein: CASRGTAPQETQYF.